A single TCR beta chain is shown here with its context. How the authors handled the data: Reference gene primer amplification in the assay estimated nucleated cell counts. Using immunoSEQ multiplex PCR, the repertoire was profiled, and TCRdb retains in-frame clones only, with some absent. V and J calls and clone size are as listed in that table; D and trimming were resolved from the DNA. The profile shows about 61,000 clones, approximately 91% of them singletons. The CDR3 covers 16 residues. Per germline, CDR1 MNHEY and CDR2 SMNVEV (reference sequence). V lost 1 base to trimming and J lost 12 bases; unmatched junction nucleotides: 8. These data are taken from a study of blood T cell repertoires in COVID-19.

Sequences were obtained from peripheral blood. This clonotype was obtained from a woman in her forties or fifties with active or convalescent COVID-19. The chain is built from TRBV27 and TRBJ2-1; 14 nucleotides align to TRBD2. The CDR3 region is CASSLYGTSGSLSQFF. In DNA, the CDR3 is TGTGCCAGCAGTTTATACGGGACTAGCGGGAGCTTATCGCAGTTCTTC.